This passage covers 10 T cell receptor beta chains from one sample sequenced in a study of blood T cell repertoires in COVID-19. Data came from immunoSEQ multiplex PCR; TCRdb stores just in-frame clones and leaves some out. The sample includes over 200,000 clones, roughly nine tenths of them seen just once. The specimen was PBMCs or T cells enriched from blood (not recorded which). Every receptor here comes from a woman between 50 and 59 years old in a cohort exposed to, infected with or recovered from COVID-19 (not recorded which).

A single count supports this clone. The CDR3 DNA is TGCGCCAGCAGCCAAGATCAGGGCTCTGGAAACACCATATATTTT. This encodes CASSQDQGSGNTIYF. The chain links TRBV4-3 to TRBJ1-3; possibly TRBD1 for D (5 bases). The germline V and J ends were trimmed by 0 bases and 0 bases, with 6 bases remaining between them. The CDR3 loop spans 15 amino acids. Germline assignment: CDR1 LGHNA and CDR2 YSLEER.

The chain recombines TRBV7-2 with TRBJ2-5; possible D gene TRBD1, 6 bases. V dropped 6 bases and J dropped 5 bases, with 19 bases sitting between them. The CDR3 extends over 15 amino acids. CDR1 and CDR2 (germline): SGHTA, FQGNSA. The CDR3 sequence: CASRRGGRGSETQYF. The CDR3 coding sequence is TGTGCCAGCAGAAGAGGGGGTCGGGGATCTGAGACCCAGTACTTC.

The V call is TRBV11-2, the J call TRBJ2-5, with 10 bases that match TRBD2. This CDR3 has 14 amino acids. The V gene's germline CDR1 is SGHAT and CDR2 FQNNGV. V lost 0 bases and J lost 8; bases outside the gene matches: 3. The CDR3 bases are TGTGCCAGCAGCTTAGATCTAGCGGGGGTAACCCAGTACTTC. This sequence encodes CASSLDLAGVTQYF.

The chain recombines TRBV5-6 with TRBJ1-2; 10 bases map to TRBD1. V was pared by 0 bases and J by 6 bases, with 5 bases of the junction left unmatched. Germline CDR1 is SGHDT and CDR2 is YYEEEE. This CDR3 is 15 amino acids long. In DNA, the CDR3 is TGTGCCAGCAGCTTGGGAGGGACAGGGGAGAATGGCTACACCTTC. Encoded protein: CASSLGGTGENGYTF.

The genes are TRBV7-9 and TRBJ2-2; the match to TRBD2 covers 13 bases. CDR3 length: 19 residues. J gave up 2 bases and V 4 bases, and 10 bases lay outside the gene matches. Germline CDR1 and CDR2: SEHNR and FQNEAQ (reference sequence). The CDR3 DNA reads as TGTGCCAGCAGCTCTTACTCCGGGACTAGCGGGGAAAACACCGGGGAGCTGTTTTTT. The encoded protein is CASSSYSGTSGENTGELFF.

The chain recombines TRBV4-3 with TRBJ1-5, with TRBD1 matching 8 bases. CDR3 length equals 16 residues. J was trimmed by 4 bases and V by 6 bases; bases with no gene match: 11. Germline V gives CDR1 LGHNA, CDR2 YSLEER. The CDR3 reads CASSQGARDGNQPQHF. In DNA form, the CDR3 reads TGCGCCAGCAGTCAGGGGGCCAGGGACGGTAATCAGCCCCAGCATTTT.

This chain connects TRBV10-3 to TRBJ1-2, with D hard to call. The germline V and J ends were trimmed by 3 bases and 3 bases, with 5 bases remaining between them. Germline-derived CDR1 and CDR2 are ENHRY and SYGVKD. The CDR3 extends over 12 amino acids. CDR3 nucleotides: TGTGCCATCAGTGACAATGACTATGGCTACACCTTC. Translating it yields CAISDNDYGYTF.

The V gene is TRBV5-4, the J gene TRBJ1-2; no clear D. The ends were cut back, 1 base at V and 8 bases at J, with 18 bases in the middle. Germline V CDR1 and CDR2: SGHNT, YYREEE (reference sequence). The CDR3 totals 15 residues. CDR3 sequence reads: CASSLNAGLLRGYTF. In DNA, the CDR3 is TGTGCCAGCAGCTTGAATGCAGGACTCCTTCGGGGCTACACCTTC.

The rearrangement uses TRBV2 and TRBJ1-1; D unresolved. The V end lost 8 bases, the J end lost 5 bases, and 12 bases lay between the germline ends. This CDR3 has 12 amino acids. Germline CDR1 reads SNHLY; CDR2 reads FYNNEI. This CDR3 reads CASLERGTEAFF. CDR3 DNA sequence: TGTGCCAGCCTGGAACGGGGAACTGAAGCTTTCTTT.

The chain has TRBV6-1 and TRBJ1-5; D not resolved. The CDR3 covers 16 residues. The germline V and J ends were trimmed by 2 bases and 2 bases, with 13 bases remaining between them. The germline V gene encodes CDR1 MNHNS and CDR2 SASEGT. The DNA for the CDR3 is TGTGCCAGCAGTGAATTCGACAATGTGGGCAATCAGCCCCAGCATTTT. It codes for CASSEFDNVGNQPQHF.